The entry below gives a single TCR beta chain sequence along with its context. CDR1 and CDR2 from the germline V gene are LNHDA and SQIVND (reference sequence). CDR3 size: 15 residues. J lost 2 bases, V lost 3 bases, and 6 bases had no gene match. This sample stems from a study of blood T cell repertoires in COVID-19. Study summary: The origin of the acute and convalescent COVID-19 samples was the United States, Italy and Spain. From T cells, B-cell-depleted T cells, or PBMCs came the material, which was cDNA or gDNA.

As processed by the authors: Estimation of nucleated cell counts relied on the amplification of reference gene primers. Clones were sequenced by immunoSEQ multiplex PCR, and TCRdb holds only the in-frame ones, with some missing. V, J and clone size were drawn from that table, and D and trimming were deduced from the DNA. The data show approximately 100,000 clones, about nine tenths seen once. The sample comprised peripheral blood. The TCR originated in a man aged 50 or older with acute or convalescent COVID-19. The chain links TRBV19 to TRBJ2-5, with 7 nucleotides matching TRBD2. DNA of the CDR3: TGTGCCAGTAGTATTGGGGGAGGGCCTCAAGAGACCCAGTACTTC. Protein: CASSIGGGPQETQYF.